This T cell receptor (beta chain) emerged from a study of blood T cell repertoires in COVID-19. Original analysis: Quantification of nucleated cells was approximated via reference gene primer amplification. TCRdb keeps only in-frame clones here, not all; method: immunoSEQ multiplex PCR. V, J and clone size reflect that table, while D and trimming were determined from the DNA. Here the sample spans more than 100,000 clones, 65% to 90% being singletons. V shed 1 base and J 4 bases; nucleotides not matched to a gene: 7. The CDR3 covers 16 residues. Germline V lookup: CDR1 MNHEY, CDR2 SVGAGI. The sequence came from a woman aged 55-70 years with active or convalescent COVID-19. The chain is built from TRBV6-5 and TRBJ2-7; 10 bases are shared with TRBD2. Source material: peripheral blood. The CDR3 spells CASSYYLAGARYEQYF. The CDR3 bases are TGTGCCAGCAGTTACTATCTAGCGGGGGCCAGGTACGAGCAGTACTTC.